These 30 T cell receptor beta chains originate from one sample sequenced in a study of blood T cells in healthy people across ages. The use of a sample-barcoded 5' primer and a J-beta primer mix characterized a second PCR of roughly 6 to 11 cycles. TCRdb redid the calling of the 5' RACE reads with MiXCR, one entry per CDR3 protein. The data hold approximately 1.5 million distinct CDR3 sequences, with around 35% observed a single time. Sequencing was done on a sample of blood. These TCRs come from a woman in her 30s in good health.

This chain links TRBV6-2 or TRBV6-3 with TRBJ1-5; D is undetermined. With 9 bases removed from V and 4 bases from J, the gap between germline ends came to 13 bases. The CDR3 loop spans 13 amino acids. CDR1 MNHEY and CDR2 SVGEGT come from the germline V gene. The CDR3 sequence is CARSPSGNQPQHF. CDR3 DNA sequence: TGTGCCAGGAGCCCGAGTGGTAATCAGCCCCAGCATTTT.

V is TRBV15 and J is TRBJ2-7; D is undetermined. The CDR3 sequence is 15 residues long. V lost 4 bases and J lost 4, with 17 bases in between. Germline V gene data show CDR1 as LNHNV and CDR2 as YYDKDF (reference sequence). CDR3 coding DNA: TGTGCCACCAGCAAGCCTAGGGCTGGTGGTTACGAGCAGTACTTC. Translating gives CATSKPRAGGYEQYF.

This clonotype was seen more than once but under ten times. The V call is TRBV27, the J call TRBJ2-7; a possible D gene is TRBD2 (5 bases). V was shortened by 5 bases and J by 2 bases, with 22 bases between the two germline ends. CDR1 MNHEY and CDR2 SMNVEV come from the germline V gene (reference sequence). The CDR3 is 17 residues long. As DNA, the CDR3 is TGTGCCAGCAGTCCCACCCTGAGTGCGGGTGGAACCTACGAGCAGTACTTC. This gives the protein CASSPTLSAGGTYEQYF.

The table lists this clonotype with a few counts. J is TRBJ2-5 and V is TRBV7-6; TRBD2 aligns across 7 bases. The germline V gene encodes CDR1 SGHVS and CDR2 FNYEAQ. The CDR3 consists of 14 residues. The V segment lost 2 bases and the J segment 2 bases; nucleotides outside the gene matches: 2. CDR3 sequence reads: CASSLMGGQETQYF. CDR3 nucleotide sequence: TGTGCCAGCAGCTTAATGGGGGGGCAAGAGACCCAGTACTTC.

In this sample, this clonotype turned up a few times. CDR3 in DNA: TGCAGTGCCCTGGAAGAGGTACGGCAGCCCCAGCATTTT. As protein: CSALEEVRQPQHF. The gene calls are TRBV20-1 and TRBJ1-5; D not resolved. Germline CDR1 and CDR2: DFQATT and SNEGSKA (reference sequence). The ends were cut back, 6 bases at V and 7 bases at J, with 16 bases in the middle. This CDR3 is built from 13 residues.

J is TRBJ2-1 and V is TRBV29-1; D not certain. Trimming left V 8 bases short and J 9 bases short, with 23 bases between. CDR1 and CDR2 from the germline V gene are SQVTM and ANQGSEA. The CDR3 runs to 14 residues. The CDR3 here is CSLWAVTLEGEQFF. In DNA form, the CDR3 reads TGCAGCCTCTGGGCAGTTACGCTTGAAGGTGAGCAGTTCTTC.

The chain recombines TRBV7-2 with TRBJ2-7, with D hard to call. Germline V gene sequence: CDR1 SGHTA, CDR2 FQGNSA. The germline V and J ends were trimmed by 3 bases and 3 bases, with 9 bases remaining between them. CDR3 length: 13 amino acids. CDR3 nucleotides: TGTGCCAGCAGCTTGGTCAGCAACTACGAGCAGTACTTC. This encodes CASSLVSNYEQYF. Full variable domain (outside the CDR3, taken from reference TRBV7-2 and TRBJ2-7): GAGVSQSPSNKVTEKGKDVELRCDPISGHTALYWYRQSLGQGLEFLIYFQGNSAPDKSGLPSDRFSAERTGGSVSTLTIQRTQQEDSAVYLCASSLVSNYEQYFGPGTRLTVT.

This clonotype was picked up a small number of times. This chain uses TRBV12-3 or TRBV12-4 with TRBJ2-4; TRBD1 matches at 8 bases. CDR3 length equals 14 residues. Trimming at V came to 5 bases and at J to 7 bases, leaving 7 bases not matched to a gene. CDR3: CASSDRTGRNIQYF. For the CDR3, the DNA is TGTGCCAGCAGTGACCGGACAGGGAGGAACATTCAGTACTTC.

The CDR3 region is CVTGRELSYEQYF. Written as DNA, the CDR3 is TGTGTCACTGGCAGGGAGCTGTCCTACGAGCAGTACTTC. The rearrangement links TRBV6-6 to TRBJ2-7; D may match TRBD1 or TRBD2 (5 bases each). The germline gives CDR1 MNHNY, CDR2 SVGAGI (reference sequence). The CDR3 loop spans 13 amino acids.

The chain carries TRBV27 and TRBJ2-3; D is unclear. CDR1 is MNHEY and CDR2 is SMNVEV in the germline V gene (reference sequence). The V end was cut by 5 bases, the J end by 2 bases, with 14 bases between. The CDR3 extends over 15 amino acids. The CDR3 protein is CASSPWGSVTDTQYF. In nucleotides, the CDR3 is TGTGCCAGCAGTCCCTGGGGTTCGGTCACAGATACGCAGTATTTT.

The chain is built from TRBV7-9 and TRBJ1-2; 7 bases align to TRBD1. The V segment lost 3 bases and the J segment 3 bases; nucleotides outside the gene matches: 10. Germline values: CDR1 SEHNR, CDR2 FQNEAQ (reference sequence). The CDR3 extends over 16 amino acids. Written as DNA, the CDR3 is TGTGCCAGCAGCTTTAAGGTGTGGCAGGGGGACTATGGCTACACCTTC. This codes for CASSFKVWQGDYGYTF.

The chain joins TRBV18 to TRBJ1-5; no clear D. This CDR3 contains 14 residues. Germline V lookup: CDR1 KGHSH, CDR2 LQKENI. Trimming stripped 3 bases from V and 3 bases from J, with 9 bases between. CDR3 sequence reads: CASSPPENNQPQHF. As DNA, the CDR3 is TGTGCCAGCTCACCCCCAGAGAACAATCAGCCCCAGCATTTT.

The DNA for the CDR3 is TGTGCCAGCAGCTCTGAGACTGGTGAGCAGTACTTC. Its protein is CASSSETGEQYF. The chain uses TRBV3-1 and TRBJ2-7; D is ambiguous. CDR3 size: 12 residues. V dropped 5 bases and J dropped 7 bases, with 12 bases sitting between them. CDR1 and CDR2 (germline): LGHDT, YNNKEL (reference sequence).

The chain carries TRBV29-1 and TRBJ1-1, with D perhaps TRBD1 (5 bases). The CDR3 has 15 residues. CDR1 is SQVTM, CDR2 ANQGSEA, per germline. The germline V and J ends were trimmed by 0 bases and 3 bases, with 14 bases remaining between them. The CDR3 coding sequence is TGCAGCGTTGAAGATCGTGGGGGGAGTGACACTGAAGCTTTCTTT. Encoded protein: CSVEDRGGSDTEAFF.

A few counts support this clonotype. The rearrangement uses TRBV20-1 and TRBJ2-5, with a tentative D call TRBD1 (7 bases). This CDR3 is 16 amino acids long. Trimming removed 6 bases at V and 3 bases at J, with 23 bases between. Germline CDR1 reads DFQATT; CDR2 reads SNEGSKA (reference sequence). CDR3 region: CSARGYPGTRKETQYF. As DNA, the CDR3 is TGCAGTGCCAGGGGGTATCCCGGGACTCGTAAAGAGACCCAGTACTTC.

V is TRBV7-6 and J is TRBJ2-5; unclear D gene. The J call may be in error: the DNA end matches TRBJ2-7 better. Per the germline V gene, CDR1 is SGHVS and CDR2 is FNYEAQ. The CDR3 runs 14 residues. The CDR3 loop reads CASSLGYTHDEQYF. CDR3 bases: TGTGCCAGCAGCTTAGGGTACACCCACGACGAGCAGTACTTC.

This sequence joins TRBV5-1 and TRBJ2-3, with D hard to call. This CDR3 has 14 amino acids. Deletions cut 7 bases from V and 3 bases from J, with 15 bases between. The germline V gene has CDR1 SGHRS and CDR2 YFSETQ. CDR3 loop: CASCTGDQTDTQYF. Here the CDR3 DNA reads TGCGCCAGCTGTACCGGCGACCAAACAGATACGCAGTATTTT.

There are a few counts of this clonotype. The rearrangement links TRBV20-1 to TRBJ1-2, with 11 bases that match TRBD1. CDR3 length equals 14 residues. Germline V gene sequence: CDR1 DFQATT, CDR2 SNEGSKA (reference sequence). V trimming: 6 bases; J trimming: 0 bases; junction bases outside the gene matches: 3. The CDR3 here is CSASGQGANYGYTF. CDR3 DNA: TGCAGTGCCTCGGGACAGGGGGCTAACTATGGCTACACCTTC.

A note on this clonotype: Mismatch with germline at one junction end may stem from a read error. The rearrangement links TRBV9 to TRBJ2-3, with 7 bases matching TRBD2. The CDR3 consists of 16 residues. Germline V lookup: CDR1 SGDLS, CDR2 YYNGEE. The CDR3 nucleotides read TGTGCCGGCAGCGTATCCACCGGGGGGAGATCAGATACGCAGTATTTT. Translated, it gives CAGSVSTGGRSDTQYF.

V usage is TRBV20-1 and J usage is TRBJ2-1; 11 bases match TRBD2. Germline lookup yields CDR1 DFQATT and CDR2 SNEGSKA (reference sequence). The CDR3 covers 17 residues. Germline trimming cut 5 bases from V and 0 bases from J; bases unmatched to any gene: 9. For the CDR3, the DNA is TGCAGTGCTCAGACTAGCGGGGAGCGAAACTCCTACAATGAGCAGTTCTTC. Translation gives CSAQTSGERNSYNEQFF.

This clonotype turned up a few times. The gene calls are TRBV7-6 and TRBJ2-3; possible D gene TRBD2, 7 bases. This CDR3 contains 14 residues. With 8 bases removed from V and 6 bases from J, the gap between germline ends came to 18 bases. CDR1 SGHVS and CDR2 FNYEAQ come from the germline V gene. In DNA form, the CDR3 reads TGTGCCAGCCAGAGGGGGGGGGCACACGATACGCAGTATTTT. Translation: CASQRGGAHDTQYF. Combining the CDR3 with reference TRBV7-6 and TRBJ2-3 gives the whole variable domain GAGVSQSPRYKVTKRGQDVALRCDPISGHVSLYWYRQALGQGPEFLTYFNYEAQQDKSGLPNDRFSAERPEGSISTLTIQRTEQRDSAMYRCASQRGGAHDTQYFGPGTRLTVL.

In DNA, the CDR3 is TGTGCCAGCAGCTTTCAACGGGGGGGTGGAGAGACCCAGTACTTC. Amino acids: CASSFQRGGGETQYF. The chain carries TRBV7-2 and TRBJ2-5, with 8 bases aligning to TRBD2. This CDR3 has 15 residues. Per the germline V gene, CDR1 is SGHTA and CDR2 is FQGNSA. Unmatched junction bases numbered 7, after V lost 3 bases and J lost 4 bases.

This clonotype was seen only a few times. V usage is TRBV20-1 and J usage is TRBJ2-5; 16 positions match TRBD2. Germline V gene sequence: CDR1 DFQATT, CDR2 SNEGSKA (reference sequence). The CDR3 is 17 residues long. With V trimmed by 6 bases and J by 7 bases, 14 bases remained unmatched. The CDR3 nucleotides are TGCAGTGCCAAGGACGGGACTAGCGGGGGGGCTCGTGGGACCCAGTACTTC. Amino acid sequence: CSAKDGTSGGARGTQYF.

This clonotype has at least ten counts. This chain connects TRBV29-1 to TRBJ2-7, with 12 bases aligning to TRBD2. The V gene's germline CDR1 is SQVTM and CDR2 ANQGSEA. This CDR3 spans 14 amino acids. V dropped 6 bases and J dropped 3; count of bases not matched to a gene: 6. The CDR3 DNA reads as TGCAGCGTCGAACGGACTAGCGGGGACTACGAGCAGTACTTC. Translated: CSVERTSGDYEQYF.

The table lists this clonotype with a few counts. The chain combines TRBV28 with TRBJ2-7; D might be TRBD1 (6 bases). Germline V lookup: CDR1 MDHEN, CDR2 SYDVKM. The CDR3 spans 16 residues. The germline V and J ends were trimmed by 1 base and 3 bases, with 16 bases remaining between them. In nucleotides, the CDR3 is TGTGCCAGCAGTTTATCGCCGACAGGCGCAAACTACGAGCAGTACTTC. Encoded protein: CASSLSPTGANYEQYF.

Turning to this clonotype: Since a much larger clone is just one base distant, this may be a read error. The CDR3: CATSRKGNEQYF. Written as DNA, the CDR3 is TGTGCCACCAGCAGGAAGGGGAATGAGCAGTACTTC. This chain connects TRBV15 to TRBJ2-7, with TRBD1 as a possible D gene (5 bases). Germline CDR1 LNHNV, CDR2 YYDKDF (reference sequence). V lost 3 bases to trimming and J lost 7 bases, with 10 bases between them. This CDR3 comprises 12 residues. The full variable domain, its missing parts supplied by reference TRBV15 and TRBJ2-7, is DAMVIQNPRYQVTQFGKPVTLSCSQTLNHNVMYWYQQKSSQAPKLLFHYYDKDFNNEADTPDNFQSRRPNTSFCFLDIRSPGLGDTAMYLCATSRKGNEQYFGPGTRLTVT.

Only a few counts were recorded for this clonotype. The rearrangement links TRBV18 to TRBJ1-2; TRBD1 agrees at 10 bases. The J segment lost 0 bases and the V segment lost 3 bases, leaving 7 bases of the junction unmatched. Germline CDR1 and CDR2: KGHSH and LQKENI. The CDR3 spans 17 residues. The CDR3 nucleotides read TGTGCCAGCTCACCGGGACAGGGGCACTACTCTAACTATGGCTACACCTTC. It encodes CASSPGQGHYSNYGYTF.

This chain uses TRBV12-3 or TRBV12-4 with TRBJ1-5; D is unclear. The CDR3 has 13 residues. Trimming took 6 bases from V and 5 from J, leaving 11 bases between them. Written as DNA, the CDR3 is TGTGCCAGCAGCTATTCTCATTATCAGCCCCAGCATTTT. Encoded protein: CASSYSHYQPQHF.

The CDR3 DNA follows: TGCGCCAGCAGCCGACAGGAACGCTCCTACAATGAGCAGTTCTTC. This codes for CASSRQERSYNEQFF. The J gene is TRBJ2-1, the V gene TRBV4-1; D may be TRBD1 (6 bases). CDR3 length: 15 amino acids. The V end lost 4 bases, the J end lost 0 bases, and 10 bases lay between the germline ends. Germline CDR1 and CDR2: MGHRA and YSYEKL.

Here the CDR3 reads CASRGSSGSRGSQYF. Written as DNA, the CDR3 is TGTGCCAGCAGGGGATCTAGCGGTTCAAGGGGGTCCCAGTACTTC. The chain is built from TRBV2 and TRBJ2-5, with D possibly matching TRBD2 (7 bases). Trimming shortened V by 6 bases and J by 9 bases, and 23 bases separated the two germline ends. The V gene's germline CDR1 is SNHLY and CDR2 FYNNEI. The CDR3 runs 15 residues.